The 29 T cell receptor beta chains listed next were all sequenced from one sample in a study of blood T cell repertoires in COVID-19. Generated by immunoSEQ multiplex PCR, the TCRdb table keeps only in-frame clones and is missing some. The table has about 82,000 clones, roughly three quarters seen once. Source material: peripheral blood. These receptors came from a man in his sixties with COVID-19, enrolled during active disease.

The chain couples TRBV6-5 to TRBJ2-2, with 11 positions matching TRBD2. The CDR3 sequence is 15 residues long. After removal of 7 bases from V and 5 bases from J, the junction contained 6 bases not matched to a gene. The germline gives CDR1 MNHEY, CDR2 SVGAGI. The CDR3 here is CASNLSGGVTGELFF. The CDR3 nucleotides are TGTGCCAGCAACCTTAGCGGGGGGGTTACCGGGGAGCTGTTTTTT.

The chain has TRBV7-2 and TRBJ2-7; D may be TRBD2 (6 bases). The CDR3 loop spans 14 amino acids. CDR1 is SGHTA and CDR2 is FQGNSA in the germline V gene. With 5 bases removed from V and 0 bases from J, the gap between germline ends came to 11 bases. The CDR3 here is CASSGRDSSYEQYF. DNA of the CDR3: TGTGCCAGCAGCGGCCGGGACTCCTCCTACGAGCAGTACTTC.

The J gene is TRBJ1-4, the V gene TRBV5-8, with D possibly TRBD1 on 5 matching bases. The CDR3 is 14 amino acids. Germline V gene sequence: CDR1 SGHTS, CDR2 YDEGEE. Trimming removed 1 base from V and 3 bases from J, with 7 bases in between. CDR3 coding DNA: TGTGCCAGCAGCTTGTGGGGGGCTAATGAAAAACTGTTTTTT. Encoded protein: CASSLWGANEKLFF.

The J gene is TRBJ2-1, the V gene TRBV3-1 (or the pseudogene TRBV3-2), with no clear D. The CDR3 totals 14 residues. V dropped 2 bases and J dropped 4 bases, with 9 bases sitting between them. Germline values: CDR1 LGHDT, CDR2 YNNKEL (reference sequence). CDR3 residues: CASSQPPSYNEQFF. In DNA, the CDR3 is TGTGCCAGCAGCCAACCCCCTAGTTACAATGAGCAGTTCTTC.

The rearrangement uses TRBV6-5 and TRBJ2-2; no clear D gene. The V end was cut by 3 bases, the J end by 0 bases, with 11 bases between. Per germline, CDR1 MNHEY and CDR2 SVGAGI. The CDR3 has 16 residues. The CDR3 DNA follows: TGTGCCAGCAGTTATCTCACTTTCTCGAACACCGGGGAGCTGTTTTTT. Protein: CASSYLTFSNTGELFF.

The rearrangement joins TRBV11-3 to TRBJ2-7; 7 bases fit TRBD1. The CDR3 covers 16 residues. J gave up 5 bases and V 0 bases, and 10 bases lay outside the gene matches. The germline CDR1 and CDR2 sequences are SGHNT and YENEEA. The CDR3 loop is CASSLDPVRQGNEQYF. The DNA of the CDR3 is TGTGCCAGCAGCTTAGATCCTGTTAGACAGGGTAACGAGCAGTACTTC.

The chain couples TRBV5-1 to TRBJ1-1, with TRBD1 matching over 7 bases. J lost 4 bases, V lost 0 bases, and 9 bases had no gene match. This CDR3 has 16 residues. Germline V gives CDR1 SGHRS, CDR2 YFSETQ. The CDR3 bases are TGCGCCAGCAGCTTGGCAGGGGGACCCGGGATCACTGAAGCTTTCTTT. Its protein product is CASSLAGGPGITEAFF.

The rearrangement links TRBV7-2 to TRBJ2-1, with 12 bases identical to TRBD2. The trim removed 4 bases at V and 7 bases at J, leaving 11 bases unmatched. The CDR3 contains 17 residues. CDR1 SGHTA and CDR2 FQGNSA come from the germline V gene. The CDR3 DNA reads TGTGCCAGCAGCTACCGACTAGCGGGAGCTTTAGGAAATGAGCAGTTCTTC. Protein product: CASSYRLAGALGNEQFF.

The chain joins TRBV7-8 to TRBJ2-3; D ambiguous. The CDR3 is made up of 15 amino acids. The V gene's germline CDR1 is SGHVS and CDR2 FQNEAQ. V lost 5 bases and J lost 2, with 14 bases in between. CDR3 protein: CASSRDGQFTDTQYF. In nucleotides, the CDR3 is TGTGCCAGCAGCCGCGATGGGCAGTTCACAGATACGCAGTATTTT. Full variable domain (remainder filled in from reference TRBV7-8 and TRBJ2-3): GAGVSQSPRYKVAKRGQDVALRCDPISGHVSLFWYQQALGQGPEFLTYFQNEAQLDKSGLPSDRFFAERPEGSVSTLKIQRTQQEDSAVYLCASSRDGQFTDTQYFGPGTRLTVL.

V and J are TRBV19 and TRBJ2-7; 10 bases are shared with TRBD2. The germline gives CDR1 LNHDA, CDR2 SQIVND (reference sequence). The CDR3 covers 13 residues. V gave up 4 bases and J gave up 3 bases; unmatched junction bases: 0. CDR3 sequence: CASSTSGGYEQYF. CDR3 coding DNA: TGTGCCAGTAGTACTAGCGGGGGCTACGAGCAGTACTTC. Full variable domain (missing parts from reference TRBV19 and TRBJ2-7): DGGITQSPKYLFRKEGQNVTLSCEQNLNHDAMYWYRQDPGQGLRLIYYSQIVNDFQKGDIAEGYSVSREKKESFPLTVTSAQKNPTAFYLCASSTSGGYEQYFGPGTRLTVT.

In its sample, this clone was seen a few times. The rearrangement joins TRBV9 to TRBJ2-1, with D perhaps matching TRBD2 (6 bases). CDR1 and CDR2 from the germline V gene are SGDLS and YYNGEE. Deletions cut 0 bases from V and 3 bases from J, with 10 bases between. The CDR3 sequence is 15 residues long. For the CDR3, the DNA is TGTGCCAGCAGCGTAGATGCGGGGAACTACAATGAGCAGTTCTTC. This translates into CASSVDAGNYNEQFF.

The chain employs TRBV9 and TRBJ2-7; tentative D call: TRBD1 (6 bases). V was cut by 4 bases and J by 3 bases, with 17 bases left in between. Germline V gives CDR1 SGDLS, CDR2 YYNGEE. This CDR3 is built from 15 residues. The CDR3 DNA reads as TGTGCCAGCAGCCCGACCGGGACAAATCTCTACGAGCAGTACTTC. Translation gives CASSPTGTNLYEQYF.

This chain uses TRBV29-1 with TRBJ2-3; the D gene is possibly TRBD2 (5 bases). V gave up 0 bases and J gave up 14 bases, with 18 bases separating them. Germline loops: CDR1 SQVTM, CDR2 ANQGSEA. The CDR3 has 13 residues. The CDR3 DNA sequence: TGCAGCGTTGAAGATTCCCTAGCACGGCTACGGTATTTT. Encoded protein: CSVEDSLARLRYF.

The CDR3 region has the DNA TGTGCCAGCAGCTTGGGGGGTAACTACAATGAGCAGTTCTTC. This encodes CASSLGGNYNEQFF. The chain combines TRBV7-2 with TRBJ2-1; D may be TRBD2 (6 bases). Germline V gives CDR1 SGHTA, CDR2 FQGNSA. With 3 bases removed from V and 3 bases from J, the gap between germline ends came to 9 bases. CDR3 length: 14 residues.

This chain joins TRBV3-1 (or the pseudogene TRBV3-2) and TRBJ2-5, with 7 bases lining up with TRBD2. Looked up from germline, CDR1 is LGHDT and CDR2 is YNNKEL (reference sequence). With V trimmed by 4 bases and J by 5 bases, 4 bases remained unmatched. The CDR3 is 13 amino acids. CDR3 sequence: CASSPSGRETQYF. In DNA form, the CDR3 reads TGTGCCAGCAGCCCTAGCGGTAGGGAGACCCAGTACTTC.

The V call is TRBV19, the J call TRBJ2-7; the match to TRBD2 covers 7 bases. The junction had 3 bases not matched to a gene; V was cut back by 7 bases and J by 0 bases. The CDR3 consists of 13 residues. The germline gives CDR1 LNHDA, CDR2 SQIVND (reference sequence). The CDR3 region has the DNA TGTGCCAGTACTAGCGGCACCTCCTACGAGCAGTACTTC. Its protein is CASTSGTSYEQYF.

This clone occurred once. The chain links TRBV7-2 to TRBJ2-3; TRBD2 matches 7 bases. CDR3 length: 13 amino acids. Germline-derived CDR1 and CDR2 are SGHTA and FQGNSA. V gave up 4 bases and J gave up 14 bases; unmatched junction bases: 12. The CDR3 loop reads CASSSPLAGEGYF. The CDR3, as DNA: TGTGCCAGCAGCTCCCCGTTGGCGGGGGAGGGGTATTTT.

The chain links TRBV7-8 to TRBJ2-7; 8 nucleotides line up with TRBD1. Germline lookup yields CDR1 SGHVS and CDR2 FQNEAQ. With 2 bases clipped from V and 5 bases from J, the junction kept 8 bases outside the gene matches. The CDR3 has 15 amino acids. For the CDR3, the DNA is TGTGCCAGCAGCTTAACAGACAGGGGTGGCCACGAGCAGTACTTC. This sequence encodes CASSLTDRGGHEQYF.

CDR3 bases: TGTGCCAGCAGCGTAGAAGGCGGGAGTTCGTCCTACGAGCAGTACTTC. This codes for CASSVEGGSSSYEQYF. The V and J genes are TRBV9 and TRBJ2-7; 7 bases agree with TRBD2. The V gene end was trimmed by 0 bases and the J gene end by 1 base; junction bases not matched to a gene: 7. This CDR3 contains 16 residues. The germline V gene encodes CDR1 SGDLS and CDR2 YYNGEE.

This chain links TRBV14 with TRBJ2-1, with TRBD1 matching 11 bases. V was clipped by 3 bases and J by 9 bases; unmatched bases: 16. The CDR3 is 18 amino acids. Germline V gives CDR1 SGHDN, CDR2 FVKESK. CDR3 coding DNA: TGTGCCAGCAGCCACCTCAAACTAGGGACAGGGGGTGTTGGTGAGCAGTTCTTC. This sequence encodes CASSHLKLGTGGVGEQFF.

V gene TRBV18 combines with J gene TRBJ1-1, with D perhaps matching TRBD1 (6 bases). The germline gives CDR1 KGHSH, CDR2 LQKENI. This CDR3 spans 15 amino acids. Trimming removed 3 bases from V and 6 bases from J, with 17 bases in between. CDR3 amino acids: CASSPDASGASEAFF. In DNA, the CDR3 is TGTGCCAGCTCACCTGACGCCTCAGGGGCGTCTGAAGCTTTCTTT.

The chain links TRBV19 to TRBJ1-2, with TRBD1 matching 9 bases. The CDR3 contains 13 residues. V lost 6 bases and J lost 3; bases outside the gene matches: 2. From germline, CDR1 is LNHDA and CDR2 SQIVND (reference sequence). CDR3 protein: CASRDRGDYGYTF. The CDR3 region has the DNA TGTGCCAGTAGGGACAGGGGAGACTATGGCTACACCTTC. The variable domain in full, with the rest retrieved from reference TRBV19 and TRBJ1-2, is DGGITQSPKYLFRKEGQNVTLSCEQNLNHDAMYWYRQDPGQGLRLIYYSQIVNDFQKGDIAEGYSVSREKKESFPLTVTSAQKNPTAFYLCASRDRGDYGYTFGSGTRLTVV.

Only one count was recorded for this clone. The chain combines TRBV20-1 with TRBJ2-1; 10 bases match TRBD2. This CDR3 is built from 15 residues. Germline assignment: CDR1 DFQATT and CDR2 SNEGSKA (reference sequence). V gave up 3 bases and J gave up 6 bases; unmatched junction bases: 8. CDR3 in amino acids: CSASPTSGRVNEQFF. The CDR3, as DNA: TGCAGTGCTAGTCCGACGAGCGGGAGGGTCAATGAGCAGTTCTTC.

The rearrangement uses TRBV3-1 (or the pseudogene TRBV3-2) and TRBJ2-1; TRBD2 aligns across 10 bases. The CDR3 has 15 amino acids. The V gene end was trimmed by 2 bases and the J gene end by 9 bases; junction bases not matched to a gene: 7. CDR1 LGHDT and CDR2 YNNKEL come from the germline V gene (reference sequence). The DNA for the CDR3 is TGTGCCAGCAGCCAACTAGCGGGAGTTTACGGTGAGCAGTTCTTC. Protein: CASSQLAGVYGEQFF.

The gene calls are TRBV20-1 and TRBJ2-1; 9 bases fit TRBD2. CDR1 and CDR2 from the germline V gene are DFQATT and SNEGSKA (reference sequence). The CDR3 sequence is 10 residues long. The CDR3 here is CRAGGNEQFF. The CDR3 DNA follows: TGCAGGGCGGGAGGGAATGAGCAGTTCTTC.

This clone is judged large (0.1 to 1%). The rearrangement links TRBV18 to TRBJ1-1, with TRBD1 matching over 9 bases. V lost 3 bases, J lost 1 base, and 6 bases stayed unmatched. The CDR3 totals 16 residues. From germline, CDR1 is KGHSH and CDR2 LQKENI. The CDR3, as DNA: TGTGCCAGCTCACCTCGAGGACAGGGGTCGAACACTGAAGCTTTCTTT. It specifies CASSPRGQGSNTEAFF.

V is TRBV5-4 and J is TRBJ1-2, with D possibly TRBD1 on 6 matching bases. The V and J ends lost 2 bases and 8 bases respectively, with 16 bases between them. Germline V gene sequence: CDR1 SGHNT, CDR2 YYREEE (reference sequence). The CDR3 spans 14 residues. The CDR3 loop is CASSFRYREKGYTF. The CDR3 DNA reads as TGTGCCAGCAGCTTTCGCTACAGGGAAAAGGGCTACACCTTC.

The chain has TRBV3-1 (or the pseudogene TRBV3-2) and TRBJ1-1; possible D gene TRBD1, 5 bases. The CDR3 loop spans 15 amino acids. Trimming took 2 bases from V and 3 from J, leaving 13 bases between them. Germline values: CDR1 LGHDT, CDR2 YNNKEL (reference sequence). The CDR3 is CASSQPQGMDTEAFF. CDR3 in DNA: TGTGCCAGCAGCCAACCTCAGGGAATGGACACTGAAGCTTTCTTT.

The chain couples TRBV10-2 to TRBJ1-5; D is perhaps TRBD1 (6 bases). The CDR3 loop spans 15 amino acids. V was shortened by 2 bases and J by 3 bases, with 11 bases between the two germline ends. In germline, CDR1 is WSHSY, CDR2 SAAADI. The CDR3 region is CASSENDRYNQPQHF. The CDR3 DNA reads TGCGCCAGCAGTGAGAACGACAGGTACAATCAGCCCCAGCATTTT.